Listed here are 4 T cell receptor beta chains from one sample, sequenced in a study of OX40 agonist ivuxolimab in advanced cancers. Preparation of the library involved the immunoSEQ multiplex PCR assay. What TCRdb holds here is the immuneACCESS table cut down to in-frame rearrangements. Part of the clones is not present; checked against another copy, under half of the missing clones reflect an unresolved V gene, and the others are unexplained. This sample has roughly 34,000 clones in its table, and approximately 80% of those were observed once. The ten most abundant clones make up roughly 11% of the sample. This sample comprised CD4+ or CD8+ T cells sorted from blood, obtained in a trial of the OX40 agonist ivuxolimab. The receptors were sampled from an adult with an advanced solid tumor such as melanoma, head and neck, liver or kidney cancer.

The chain employs TRBV6-4 and TRBJ1-2, with D possibly matching TRBD1 (6 bases). V lost 6 bases, J lost 0 bases, and 11 bases lay in between. Looked up from germline, CDR1 is MRHNA and CDR2 is SNTAGT. The CDR3 loop spans 14 amino acids. The CDR3 region has the DNA TGTGCCAGCAGCCCGGGGGCAGCTAACTATGGCTACACCTTC. This translates into CASSPGAANYGYTF.

CDR3 residues: CASSNSLGYTF. The CDR3 nucleotides read TGTGCCAGCAGCAACAGCCTTGGCTACACCTTC. The genes are TRBV9 and TRBJ1-2; D gene uncertain. There are 11 residues in the CDR3. Trimming took 4 bases from V and 7 from J, leaving 8 bases between them. Per the germline V gene, CDR1 is SGDLS and CDR2 is YYNGEE.

This clone was seen more than once but under ten times. The chain carries TRBV5-4 and TRBJ1-1; no reliable D call. Germline CDR1 reads SGHNT; CDR2 reads YYREEE (reference sequence). The ends were cut back, 4 bases at V and 1 base at J, with 11 bases in the middle. The CDR3 contains 14 residues. The CDR3 region is CASSPRRENTEAFF. CDR3 nucleotides: TGTGCCAGCAGCCCCCGACGGGAGAACACTGAAGCTTTCTTT.

This clone was detected only a few times. The chain recombines TRBV12-2 with TRBJ2-5; the DNA was not compared with TRBD1, the D call given in the table. TRBV12-2 is marked as a pseudogene. The CDR3 loop spans 11 amino acids. CDR3 DNA sequence: TGTGCAAGTCGCTTAGGGGCAGGGATGAACTTC. The encoded protein is CASRLGAGMNF.